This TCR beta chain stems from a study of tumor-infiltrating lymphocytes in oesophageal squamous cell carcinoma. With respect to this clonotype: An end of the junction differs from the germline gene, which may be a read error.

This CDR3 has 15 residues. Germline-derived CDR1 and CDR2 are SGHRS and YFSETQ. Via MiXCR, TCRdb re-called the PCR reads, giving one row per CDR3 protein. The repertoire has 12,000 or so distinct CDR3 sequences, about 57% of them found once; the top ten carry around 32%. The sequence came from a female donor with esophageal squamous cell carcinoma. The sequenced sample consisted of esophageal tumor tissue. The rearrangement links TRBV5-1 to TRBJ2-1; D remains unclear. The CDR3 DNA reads TGCGCCAGCACCCCGGTGAAGAGCTCCTACAATGAGCAGTTCTTT. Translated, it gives CASTPVKSSYNEQFF. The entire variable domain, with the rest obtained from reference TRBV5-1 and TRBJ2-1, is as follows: KAGVTQTPRYLIKTRGQQVTLSCSPISGHRSVSWYQQTPGQGLQFLFEYFSETQRNKGNFPGRFSGRQFSNSRSEMNVSTLELGDSALYLCASTPVKSSYNEQFFGPGTRLTVL.